Shown below are 24 T cell receptor beta chains from a single sample sequenced in a study of cytomegalovirus exposure and HLA in healthy donors. The PCR was carried out with 60 Vbeta primers and 13 Jbeta primers. TCRdb keeps only in-frame clones here, not all; method: immunoSEQ multiplex PCR. The table gives under 45,000 clones; the top ten clones make up more than 3% of it. The sequenced sample consisted of PBMCs. The receptors were sampled from a male donor in good health and CMV-seronegative.

The V and J genes are TRBV6-5 and TRBJ2-1, with 7 bases lining up with TRBD1. Losses at the gene ends were 4 bases for V and 0 bases for J; bases not matched to a gene: 3. Germline CDR1 and CDR2: MNHEY and SVGAGI. There are 15 residues in the CDR3. CDR3 nucleotide sequence: TGTGCCAGCAGTTCCGGGACAGTCTCCTACAATGAGCAGTTCTTC. It yields the protein CASSSGTVSYNEQFF.

The rearrangement uses TRBV9 and TRBJ2-3; 12 bases align to TRBD2. Germline trimming cut 0 bases from V and 4 bases from J; bases unmatched to any gene: 3. This CDR3 comprises 16 residues. Per the germline V gene, CDR1 is SGDLS and CDR2 is YYNGEE. CDR3 sequence reads: CASSVALAGGPDTQYF. CDR3 in DNA: TGTGCCAGCAGCGTAGCTCTAGCGGGGGGGCCAGATACGCAGTATTTT.

The rearrangement uses TRBV7-6 and TRBJ2-2; D call uncertain. Trimming shortened V by 1 base and J by 6 bases, and 18 bases separated the two germline ends. The CDR3 totals 17 residues. CDR1 SGHVS and CDR2 FNYEAQ come from the germline V gene. The CDR3 here is CASSLEVPREYAGELFF. The CDR3 DNA reads TGTGCCAGCAGCTTAGAAGTTCCAAGAGAATACGCCGGGGAGCTGTTTTTT. Full variable domain (remainder filled in from reference TRBV7-6 and TRBJ2-2): GAGVSQSPRYKVTKRGQDVALRCDPISGHVSLYWYRQALGQGPEFLTYFNYEAQQDKSGLPNDRFSAERPEGSISTLTIQRTEQRDSAMYRCASSLEVPREYAGELFFGEGSRLTVL.

The rearrangement uses TRBV27 and TRBJ1-1, with 7 positions matching TRBD1. This CDR3 has 15 residues. Germline CDR1 MNHEY, CDR2 SMNVEV (reference sequence). Trimming removed 3 bases from V and 4 bases from J; junction bases left unmatched: 8. CDR3 coding DNA: TGTGCCAGCAGTTTCTCTACAGGGGTCGGCACTGAAGCTTTCTTT. This encodes CASSFSTGVGTEAFF.

The chain carries TRBV6-1 and TRBJ2-3; 12 nucleotides align to TRBD2. The length of the CDR3 is 15 residues. V lost 6 bases, J lost 2 bases, and 3 bases stayed unmatched. From germline, CDR1 is MNHNS and CDR2 SASEGT. The CDR3 DNA reads TGTGCCAGCAGCCGGACTAGCGGGGCCACAGATACGCAGTATTTT. The encoded protein is CASSRTSGATDTQYF.

Comment on this clone: An end of the junction does not agree with germline; a read error may underlie this. The V call is TRBV5-6, the J call TRBJ1-1, with D tentatively TRBD1 (5 bases). Germline V gene data show CDR1 as SGHDT and CDR2 as YYEEEE. CDR3 size: 13 residues. The CDR3 here is CASSLGVGTEAFF. The CDR3 DNA follows: TGTGCCAGCAGCTTGGGTGTTGGGACTGAGGCTTTCTTT.

The chain combines TRBV6-1 with TRBJ2-5; TRBD1 matches 7 bases. Germline V CDR1 and CDR2: MNHNS, SASEGT. This CDR3 is built from 17 residues. V was clipped by 3 bases and J by 5 bases; unmatched bases: 15. The CDR3 is CASSEFLVSRGQETQYF. In nucleotides, the CDR3 is TGTGCCAGCAGTGAGTTCTTGGTCTCGAGGGGACAGGAGACCCAGTACTTC.

The J gene is TRBJ2-7, the V gene TRBV15; TRBD1 agrees at 7 bases. Germline lookup yields CDR1 LNHNV and CDR2 YYDKDF (reference sequence). V dropped 1 base and J dropped 3; count of bases not matched to a gene: 3. The CDR3 covers 14 residues. CDR3 sequence (DNA): TGTGCCACCAGCAGAGGAGGGACAGACTACGAGCAGTACTTC. This sequence encodes CATSRGGTDYEQYF.

The V and J genes are TRBV15 and TRBJ1-1, with 10 bases lining up with TRBD1. In germline, CDR1 is LNHNV, CDR2 YYDKDF (reference sequence). With 3 bases clipped from V and 2 bases from J, the junction kept 3 bases outside the gene matches. The CDR3 has 15 residues. CDR3 region: CATSRMTGGNTEAFF. The CDR3 region has the DNA TGTGCCACCAGCAGGATGACAGGGGGCAACACTGAAGCTTTCTTT.

For this clone: In the same sample, other DNA sequences code for this CDR3. The chain links TRBV7-9 to TRBJ2-3, with TRBD2 matching over 8 bases. Germline CDR1 SEHNR, CDR2 FQNEAQ (reference sequence). V was clipped by 6 bases and J by 2 bases; unmatched bases: 10. There are 16 residues in the CDR3. The CDR3 region is CASSPRVAGITDTQYF. The CDR3 DNA reads TGTGCCAGCAGTCCGAGGGTAGCGGGGATCACAGATACGCAGTATTTT.

The V gene is TRBV11-2, the J gene TRBJ1-5; no clear D. The CDR3 covers 15 residues. Germline V gene sequence: CDR1 SGHAT, CDR2 FQNNGV. The V gene lost 0 bases and the J gene lost 4 bases, with 10 bases spanning the gap. CDR3 nucleotides: TGTGCCAGCAGCTTAGAGGTGAATAGAAATCAGCCCCAGCATTTT. It specifies CASSLEVNRNQPQHF.

This rearrangement joins TRBV6-1 to TRBJ2-5, with D possibly matching TRBD2 (6 bases). Germline-derived CDR1 and CDR2 are MNHNS and SASEGT. V was shortened by 8 bases and J by 2 bases, with 18 bases between the two germline ends. The CDR3 is made up of 15 amino acids. The CDR3 here is CASLLAGSVQETQYF. The CDR3 nucleotides are TGTGCCAGCCTCCTAGCCGGGAGCGTACAAGAGACCCAGTACTTC.

J is TRBJ1-5 and V is TRBV2; 11 nucleotides align to TRBD1. Unmatched junction bases numbered 9, after V lost 5 bases and J lost 6 bases. The V gene's germline CDR1 is SNHLY and CDR2 FYNNEI. The CDR3 covers 16 residues. The CDR3 coding sequence is TGTGCCAGCAGTCTCTTTCCGGGACAGGGGGTTCAGCCCCAGCATTTT. This codes for CASSLFPGQGVQPQHF.

This chain links TRBV30 with TRBJ2-7; 10 bases agree with TRBD2. CDR3 length equals 14 residues. Germline CDR1 and CDR2: GTSNPN and SVGIG (reference sequence). Trimming took 4 bases from V and 5 from J; bases not matched to a gene: 8. The CDR3 loop is CAWNRGLARNEQYF. The CDR3 DNA reads TGTGCCTGGAATAGGGGACTAGCGAGGAACGAGCAGTACTTC.

The gene calls are TRBV9 and TRBJ1-2, with D tentatively TRBD1 (5 bases). The CDR3 loop spans 15 amino acids. CDR1 and CDR2 (germline): SGDLS, YYNGEE. The V end was cut by 0 bases, the J end by 5 bases, with 14 bases between. CDR3 nucleotides: TGTGCCAGCAGCGTAGACACAGGCGCTCTATATGGCTACACCTTC. Its protein is CASSVDTGALYGYTF.

This sequence joins TRBV5-1 and TRBJ2-1; weak D call: TRBD2 (5 bases). There are 16 residues in the CDR3. The germline V gene encodes CDR1 SGHRS and CDR2 YFSETQ. The V end lost 4 bases, the J end lost 6 bases, and 20 bases lay between the germline ends. The CDR3 here is CASSPSPGIMGNEQFF. In DNA form, the CDR3 reads TGCGCCAGCAGCCCGTCCCCCGGGATCATGGGCAATGAGCAGTTCTTC.

The V call is TRBV9, the J call TRBJ2-7; D is unclear. V lost 0 bases, J lost 0 bases, and 10 bases lay in between. This CDR3 has 15 residues. Germline loops: CDR1 SGDLS, CDR2 YYNGEE. The CDR3 region has the DNA TGTGCCAGCAGCGTAGCGGCAGGCATCTCCTACGAGCAGTACTTC. This gives the protein CASSVAAGISYEQYF. The full variable domain, in which reference TRBV9 and TRBJ2-7 provide the parts outside the CDR3, is DSGVTQTPKHLITATGQRVTLRCSPRSGDLSVYWYQQSLDQGLQFLIQYYNGEERAKGNILERFSAQQFPDLHSELNLSSLELGDSALYFCASSVAAGISYEQYFGPGTRLTVT.

The rearrangement joins TRBV5-1 to TRBJ2-7, with D unresolved. The V gene lost 4 bases and the J gene lost 5 bases, with 13 bases spanning the gap. In germline, CDR1 is SGHRS, CDR2 YFSETQ. This CDR3 contains 13 residues. CDR3 bases: TGCGCCAGCAGCCGAGTCCCTTCCGACGAGCAGTACTTC. It specifies CASSRVPSDEQYF.

The V call is TRBV6-5, the J call TRBJ1-4; 7 positions match TRBD1. Trimming cost V 0 bases and J 8 bases; bases outside gene matches: 6. Germline CDR1 reads MNHEY; CDR2 reads SVGAGI. This CDR3 is 15 amino acids long. The CDR3 sequence: CASSYSPGQAEKLFF. The CDR3 bases are TGTGCCAGCAGTTACTCCCCAGGACAGGCCGAAAAACTGTTTTTT.

This rearrangement joins TRBV7-9 to TRBJ2-5; TRBD1 agrees at 9 bases. The J call is in doubt because the DNA end fits TRBJ2-7 better. This CDR3 has 15 amino acids. Germline V gene lookup returns CDR1 SEHNR and CDR2 FQNEAQ (reference sequence). The CDR3 region has the DNA TGTGCCAGCAGCTTAGCTTGGACAGGGGCTGGCGAGCAGTACTTC. It specifies CASSLAWTGAGEQYF.

The rearrangement uses TRBV29-1 and TRBJ2-1; 8 nucleotides match TRBD1. The length of the CDR3 is 16 residues. The trim removed 4 bases at V and 8 bases at J, leaving 16 bases unmatched. CDR1 and CDR2 from the germline V gene are SQVTM and ANQGSEA. The chain's CDR3 is CSVVRLGTGTGDEQFF. The CDR3 DNA reads TGCAGCGTTGTTAGGTTGGGGACAGGCACCGGGGATGAGCAGTTCTTC.

The chain couples TRBV27 to TRBJ2-2; D is possibly TRBD1 (5 bases). Germline CDR1 MNHEY, CDR2 SMNVEV (reference sequence). The length of the CDR3 is 18 residues. V lost 3 bases, J lost 4 bases, and 21 bases lay in between. The CDR3 bases are TGTGCCAGCAGTTTCAGGAAGGGGCCCATCGAAGTCACCGGGGAGCTGTTTTTT. It codes for CASSFRKGPIEVTGELFF.

The rearrangement links TRBV6-1 to TRBJ2-2; D gene ambiguous. Germline-derived CDR1 and CDR2 are MNHNS and SASEGT. The V gene lost 6 bases and the J gene lost 0 bases, with 5 bases spanning the gap. CDR3 length: 13 amino acids. CDR3: CASRESNTGELFF. Here the CDR3 DNA reads TGTGCCAGCAGGGAGTCGAACACCGGGGAGCTGTTTTTT.

The genes are TRBV27 and TRBJ2-7; perhaps TRBD2 as D (5 bases). V shed 3 bases and J shed 1 base, with 10 bases lying between them. Germline CDR1 and CDR2: MNHEY and SMNVEV (reference sequence). There are 14 residues in the CDR3. The CDR3 coding sequence is TGTGCCAGCAGTTTCGTTCGGGGTTCCTACGAGCAGTACTTC. It codes for CASSFVRGSYEQYF.